These 19 T cell receptor beta chains share one sample of origin, sequenced in a study of T cells in Graves' hyperthyroidism and ophthalmopathy. What was amplified from RNA transcripts were TCR beta CDR3 regions. A set of HTBI primers served as the primers for a first-round RT-PCR of the TCR CDR3. TCRdb reanalysed the multiplex PCR reads using MiXCR and keeps one entry per CDR3 protein. Of 500,000 to 800,000 distinct CDR3 sequences listed, approximately 15% are singletons. Input material: blood. The receptors come from a woman aged 45 to 65 with Graves' ophthalmopathy.

This clonotype was seen repeatedly, ten times or more. This chain connects TRBV10-3 to TRBJ2-5, with D perhaps matching TRBD1 (5 bases). Trimming stripped 8 bases from V and 2 bases from J, with 21 bases between. The CDR3 is made up of 16 amino acids. CDR1 and CDR2 (germline): ENHRY, SYGVKD. CDR3 in amino acids: CAISGFSWNRQETQYF. The CDR3 DNA reads TGTGCCATCTCAGGGTTCAGCTGGAATAGACAAGAGACCCAGTACTTC.

This rearrangement joins TRBV13 to TRBJ2-7; D gene uncertain. Germline CDR1 and CDR2: PRHDT and FYEKMQ (reference sequence). V was shortened by 5 bases and J by 2 bases, with 22 bases between the two germline ends. The CDR3 loop spans 17 amino acids. The CDR3 protein is CASSAMKGMAAAYEQYF. CDR3 sequence (DNA): TGTGCCAGCAGCGCCATGAAAGGGATGGCGGCTGCCTACGAGCAGTACTTC.

The J gene is TRBJ1-4, the V gene TRBV25-1; D remains ambiguous. V gave up 4 bases and J gave up 2 bases, with 11 bases separating them. CDR1 is MGHDK, CDR2 SYGVNS, per germline. The CDR3 runs to 15 residues. The CDR3 sequence is CASSAWEGTNEKLFF. DNA of the CDR3: TGTGCCAGCAGTGCCTGGGAAGGGACTAATGAAAAACTGTTTTTT.

At least ten counts were recorded for this clonotype. This chain links TRBV7-2 with TRBJ2-1; 8 bases fit TRBD2. Per the germline V gene, CDR1 is SGHTA and CDR2 is FQGNSA. CDR3 size: 14 residues. Trimming took 1 base from V and 9 from J; bases not matched to a gene: 5. The CDR3 bases are TGTGCCAGCAGCTTAGATCGGGGGGGGGGTGAGCAGTTCTTC. Translated: CASSLDRGGGEQFF.

The gene calls are TRBV3-1 and TRBJ2-7; 11 bases are shared with TRBD2. V lost 4 bases, J lost 1 base, and 6 bases stayed unmatched. This CDR3 has 16 residues. Germline CDR1 and CDR2: LGHDT and YNNKEL (reference sequence). CDR3 in DNA: TGTGCCAGCAGCCCGGGACTAGCGGCCCAATCCTACGAGCAGTACTTC. This encodes CASSPGLAAQSYEQYF.

This clonotype was detected ten times or more. J is TRBJ2-7 and V is TRBV24-1, with D perhaps matching TRBD2 (5 bases). Germline V gene lookup returns CDR1 KGHDR and CDR2 SFDVKD. The CDR3 length is 13 residues. Deletions cut 4 bases from V and 6 bases from J, with 12 bases between. Written as DNA, the CDR3 is TGTGCCACCAGTGAGGCCAGACGGGGCGAGCAGTACTTC. It yields the protein CATSEARRGEQYF.

This clonotype showed up many times. The V gene is TRBV20-1, the J gene TRBJ2-2, with D possibly TRBD2 on 6 matching bases. CDR1 and CDR2 (germline): DFQATT, SNEGSKA (reference sequence). V gave up 5 bases and J gave up 1 base, with 11 bases separating them. The CDR3 runs 14 residues. CDR3 sequence reads: CSADWRGNTGELFF. CDR3 nucleotide sequence: TGCAGTGCTGATTGGCGGGGGAACACCGGGGAGCTGTTTTTT.

Only a few counts were recorded for this clonotype. The V and J genes are TRBV9 and TRBJ1-4; weak D call: TRBD1 (5 bases). The CDR3 spans 14 residues. V lost 2 bases to trimming and J lost 7 bases, with 12 bases between them. CDR1 is SGDLS and CDR2 is YYNGEE in the germline V gene. CDR3 nucleotides: TGTGCCAGCAGCGTCCGGACCGGGGGTGAAAAACTGTTTTTT. Its translation is CASSVRTGGEKLFF.

The chain combines TRBV6-2 or TRBV6-3 with TRBJ2-2; unclear D gene. The germline CDR1 and CDR2 sequences are MNHEY and SVGEGT. The CDR3 runs to 14 residues. Deletions cut 5 bases from V and 0 bases from J, with 7 bases between. The CDR3 reads CASSPVANTGELFF. For the CDR3, the DNA is TGTGCCAGCAGTCCTGTAGCGAACACCGGGGAGCTGTTTTTT.

This clonotype has only a few counts. The chain is built from TRBV11-3 and TRBJ2-1, with 11 bases identical to TRBD2. The junction had 8 bases not matched to a gene; V was cut back by 5 bases and J by 5 bases. Looked up from germline, CDR1 is SGHNT and CDR2 is YENEEA. The CDR3 consists of 16 residues. The CDR3 protein is CASSPRGTSGDNEQFF. The CDR3 nucleotides read TGTGCCAGCAGCCCTCGCGGGACTAGCGGAGACAATGAGCAGTTCTTC.

There are many counts of this clonotype. The chain links TRBV18 to TRBJ2-3, with D possibly being TRBD1 (6 bases). V was trimmed by 6 bases and J by 3 bases, leaving 10 bases between them. Germline V CDR1 and CDR2: KGHSH, LQKENI. There are 13 residues in the CDR3. CDR3 in amino acids: CASSRQATDTQYF. Written as DNA, the CDR3 is TGTGCCAGCTCGCGACAGGCGACAGATACGCAGTATTTT.

This sequence joins TRBV11-2 and TRBJ2-1, with 11 bases fitting TRBD2. Unmatched junction bases numbered 10, after V lost 5 bases and J lost 7 bases. Per the germline V gene, CDR1 is SGHAT and CDR2 is FQNNGV. The CDR3 runs 16 residues. The CDR3 DNA reads TGTGCCAGCAGCCAAGTAGCGGGAGGGCCGTCGAATGAGCAGTTCTTC. It yields the protein CASSQVAGGPSNEQFF. The whole variable domain, filled in from reference TRBV11-2 and TRBJ2-1, reads EAGVAQSPRYKIIEKRQSVAFWCNPISGHATLYWYQQILGQGPKLLIQFQNNGVVDDSQLPKDRFSAERLKGVDSTLKIQPAKLEDSAVYLCASSQVAGGPSNEQFFGPGTRLTVL.

Only one count was recorded for this clonotype. A much larger clone lies a single base off, so this may be a read error. The V and J genes are TRBV5-1 and TRBJ2-1, with a weak D call TRBD2 (7 bases). Germline values: CDR1 SGHRS, CDR2 YFSETQ. The CDR3 covers 13 residues. The CDR3 DNA reads TGCGCCAGCAGCGGAGGGGGGACTAATGAGCAGCTCTTC. Protein sequence: CASSGGGTNEQLF. The full variable domain, its missing parts supplied by reference TRBV5-1 and TRBJ2-1, is KAGVTQTPRYLIKTRGQQVTLSCSPISGHRSVSWYQQTPGQGLQFLFEYFSETQRNKGNFPGRFSGRQFSNSRSEMNVSTLELGDSALYLCASSGGGTNEQLFGPGTRLTVL.

As concerns this clonotype: A much larger clone lies one base from this, so it may be a read error. V gene TRBV27 combines with J gene TRBJ2-1; 13 bases are a match to TRBD2. The CDR3 sequence is 16 residues long. The junction had 9 bases not matched to a gene; V was cut back by 5 bases and J by 8 bases. CDR1 is MNHEY and CDR2 is SMNVEV in the germline V gene (reference sequence). Here the CDR3 reads CASSLTSGRMGDEQFF. CDR3 coding DNA: TGTGCCAGCAGTCTGACTAGCGGGAGGATGGGCGATGAGCAGTTCTTC.

This clonotype showed up many times. This sequence joins TRBV12-3 or TRBV12-4 and TRBJ2-7; 8 nucleotides match TRBD2. Unmatched junction bases numbered 10, after V lost 2 bases and J lost 1 base. The CDR3 totals 17 residues. The CDR3 DNA reads as TGTGCCAGCAGTTTATCATCCGGGACTAGTGGTTCCTACGAGCAGTACTTC. The encoded protein is CASSLSSGTSGSYEQYF.

On this clonotype itself: Given a much more abundant clone one base away, this may be a read error. No conserved phenylalanine or tryptophan ends this CDR3, so it is likely a read error. This rearrangement joins TRBV6-1 to TRBJ1-1; no clear D. The CDR3 is 12 amino acids. The V gene lost 5 bases and the J gene lost 5 bases, with 9 bases spanning the gap. Germline-derived CDR1 and CDR2 are MNHNS and SASEGT. CDR3 DNA: TGTGCCAGCAGTCTCCGGCAAACTGAAGCTTTCCTT. Translating gives CASSLRQTEAFL.

The sample holds many counts of this clonotype. The chain employs TRBV20-1 and TRBJ2-3; D is uncertain. V lost 6 bases and J lost 0, with 13 bases in between. Per the germline V gene, CDR1 is DFQATT and CDR2 is SNEGSKA (reference sequence). The CDR3 is made up of 14 amino acids. The CDR3 sequence is CSAKMGPSTDTQYF. The CDR3 DNA is TGCAGTGCCAAAATGGGTCCTAGCACAGATACGCAGTATTTT.

The chain employs TRBV19 and TRBJ1-5, with D unresolved. Germline V gives CDR1 LNHDA, CDR2 SQIVND (reference sequence). V was clipped by 8 bases and J by 5 bases, with 10 bases between them. There are 12 residues in the CDR3. The CDR3 is CASQGFHQPQHF. The CDR3 DNA reads as TGTGCCAGTCAAGGGTTTCATCAGCCCCAGCATTTT.

This clonotype has a count of ten or more. This chain joins TRBV6-1 and TRBJ2-1; no clear D. V shed 5 bases and J shed 2 bases, with 13 bases lying between them. The CDR3 runs 15 residues. Looked up from germline, CDR1 is MNHNS and CDR2 is SASEGT. In DNA, the CDR3 is TGTGCCAGCAGTTCGGGTGGAATGACCTACAATGAGCAGTTCTTC. It codes for CASSSGGMTYNEQFF.